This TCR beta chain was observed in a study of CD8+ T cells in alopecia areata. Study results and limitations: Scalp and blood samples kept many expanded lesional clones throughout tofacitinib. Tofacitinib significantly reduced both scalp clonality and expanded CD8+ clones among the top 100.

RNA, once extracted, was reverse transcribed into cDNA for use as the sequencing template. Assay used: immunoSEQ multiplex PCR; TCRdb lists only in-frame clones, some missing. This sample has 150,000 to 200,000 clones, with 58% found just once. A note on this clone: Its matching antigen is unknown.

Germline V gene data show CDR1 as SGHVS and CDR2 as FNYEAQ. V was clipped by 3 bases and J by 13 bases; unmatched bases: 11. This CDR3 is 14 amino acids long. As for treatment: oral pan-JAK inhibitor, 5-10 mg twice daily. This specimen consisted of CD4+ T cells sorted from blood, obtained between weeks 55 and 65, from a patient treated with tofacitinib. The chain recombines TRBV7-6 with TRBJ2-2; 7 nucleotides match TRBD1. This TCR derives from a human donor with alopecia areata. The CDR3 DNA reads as TGTGCCAGCAGCTTTCCGGGACAGCACCCCACGCTGTTTTTT. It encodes CASSFPGQHPTLFF.